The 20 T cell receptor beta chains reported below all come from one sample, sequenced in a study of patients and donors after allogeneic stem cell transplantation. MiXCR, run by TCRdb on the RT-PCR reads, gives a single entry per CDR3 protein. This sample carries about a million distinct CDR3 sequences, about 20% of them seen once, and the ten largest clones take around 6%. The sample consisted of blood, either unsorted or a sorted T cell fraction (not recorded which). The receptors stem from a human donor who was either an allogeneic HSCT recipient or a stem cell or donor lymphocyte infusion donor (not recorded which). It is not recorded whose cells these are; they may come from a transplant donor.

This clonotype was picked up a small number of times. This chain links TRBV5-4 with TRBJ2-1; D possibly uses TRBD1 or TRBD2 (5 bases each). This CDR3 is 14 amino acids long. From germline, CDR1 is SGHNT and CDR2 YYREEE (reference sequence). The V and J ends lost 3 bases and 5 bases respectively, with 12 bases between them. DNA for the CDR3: TGTGCCAGCAGCTCGTCAGGGAGAAACAATGAGCAGTTCTTC. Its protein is CASSSSGRNNEQFF.

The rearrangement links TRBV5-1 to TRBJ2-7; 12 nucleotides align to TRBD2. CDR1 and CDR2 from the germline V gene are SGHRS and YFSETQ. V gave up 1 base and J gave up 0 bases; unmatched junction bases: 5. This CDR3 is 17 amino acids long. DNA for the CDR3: TGCGCCAGCAGCTTGCGCCTAGCGGGAGGGAGCTCCTACGAGCAGTACTTC. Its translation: CASSLRLAGGSSYEQYF.

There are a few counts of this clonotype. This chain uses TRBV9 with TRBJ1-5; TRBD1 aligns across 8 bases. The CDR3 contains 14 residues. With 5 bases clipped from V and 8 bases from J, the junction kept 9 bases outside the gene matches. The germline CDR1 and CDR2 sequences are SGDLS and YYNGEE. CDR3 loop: CASSTTGGTEPQHF. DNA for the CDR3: TGTGCCAGCAGTACCACAGGGGGGACGGAGCCCCAGCATTTT.

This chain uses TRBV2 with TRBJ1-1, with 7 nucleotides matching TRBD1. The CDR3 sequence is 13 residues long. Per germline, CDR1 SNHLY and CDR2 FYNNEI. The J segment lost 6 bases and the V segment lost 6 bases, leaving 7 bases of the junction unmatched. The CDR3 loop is CASRTGSTSEAFF. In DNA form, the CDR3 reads TGTGCCAGCAGGACAGGGAGTACGTCTGAAGCTTTCTTT.

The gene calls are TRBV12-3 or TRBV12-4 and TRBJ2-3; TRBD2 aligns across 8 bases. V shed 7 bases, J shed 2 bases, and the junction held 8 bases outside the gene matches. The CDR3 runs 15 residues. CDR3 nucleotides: TGTGCCAGCACCTCAGGAGCGGGAGCCACAGATACGCAGTATTTT. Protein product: CASTSGAGATDTQYF.

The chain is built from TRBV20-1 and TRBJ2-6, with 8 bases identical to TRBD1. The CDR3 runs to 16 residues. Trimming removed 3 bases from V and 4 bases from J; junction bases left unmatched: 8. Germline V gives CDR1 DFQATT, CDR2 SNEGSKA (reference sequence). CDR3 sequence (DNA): TGCAGTGCTAGGGGTCAGGGGGCATCAGGGGCCAACGTCCTGACTTTC. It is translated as CSARGQGASGANVLTF.

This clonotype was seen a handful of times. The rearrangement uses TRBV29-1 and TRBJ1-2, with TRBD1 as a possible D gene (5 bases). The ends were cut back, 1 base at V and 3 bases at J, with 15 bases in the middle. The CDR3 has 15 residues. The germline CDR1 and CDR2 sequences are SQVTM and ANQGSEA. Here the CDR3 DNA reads TGCAGCGTTGAAGGGTATTTGGACACCCACTATGGCTACACCTTC. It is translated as CSVEGYLDTHYGYTF.

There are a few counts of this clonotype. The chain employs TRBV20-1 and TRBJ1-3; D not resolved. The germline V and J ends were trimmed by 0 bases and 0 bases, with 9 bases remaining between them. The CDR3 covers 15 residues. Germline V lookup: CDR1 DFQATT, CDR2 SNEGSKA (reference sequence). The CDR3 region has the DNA TGCAGTGCTAGAGAAAGGCGGTACTCTGGAAACACCATATATTTT. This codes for CSARERRYSGNTIYF.

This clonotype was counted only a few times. The CDR3 is CASKGRGFEYF. The CDR3, as DNA: TGTGCCAGCAAGGGCAGAGGGTTTGAGTACTTC. The chain carries TRBV28 and TRBJ2-7; TRBD2 might be the D (5 bases). The germline V gene has CDR1 MDHEN and CDR2 SYDVKM. Trimming removed 7 bases at V and 11 bases at J, with 15 bases between. The CDR3 has 11 residues.

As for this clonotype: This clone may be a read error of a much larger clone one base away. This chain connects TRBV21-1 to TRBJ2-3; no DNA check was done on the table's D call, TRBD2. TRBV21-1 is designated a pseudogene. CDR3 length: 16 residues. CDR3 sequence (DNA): TGTGCCAGCCGCAAAGGAAAAAGGAGGAGCACAGATACGCAGTATTTT. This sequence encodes CASRKGKRRSTDTQYF.

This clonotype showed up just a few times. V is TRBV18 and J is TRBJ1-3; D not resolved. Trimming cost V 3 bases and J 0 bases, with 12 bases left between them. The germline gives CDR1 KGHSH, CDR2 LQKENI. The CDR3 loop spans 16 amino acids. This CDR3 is CASSPRPNSSGNTIYF. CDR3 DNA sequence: TGTGCCAGCTCACCCCGACCCAACAGCTCTGGAAACACCATATATTTT.

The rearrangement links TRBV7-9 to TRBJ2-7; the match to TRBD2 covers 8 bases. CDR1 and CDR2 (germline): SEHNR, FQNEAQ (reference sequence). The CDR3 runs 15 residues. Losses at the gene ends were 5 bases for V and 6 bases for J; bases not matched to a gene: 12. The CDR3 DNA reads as TGTGCCAGCAGCCTACCGGGACTAGGGGGTGTCGAGCAGTACTTC. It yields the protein CASSLPGLGGVEQYF.

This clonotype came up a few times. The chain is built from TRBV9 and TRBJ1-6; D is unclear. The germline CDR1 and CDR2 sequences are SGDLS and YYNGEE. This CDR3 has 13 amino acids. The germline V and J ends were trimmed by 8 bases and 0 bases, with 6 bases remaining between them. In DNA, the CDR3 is TGTGCCAGTGCGAGCTCCTATAATTCACCCCTCCACTTT. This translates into CASASSYNSPLHF.

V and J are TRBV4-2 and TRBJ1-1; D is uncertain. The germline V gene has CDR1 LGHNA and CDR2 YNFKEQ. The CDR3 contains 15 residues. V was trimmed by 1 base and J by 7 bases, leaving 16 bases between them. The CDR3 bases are TGTGCCAGCAGCCAAGGGGTAGGTGAATACATTGAAGCTTTCTTT. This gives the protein CASSQGVGEYIEAFF.

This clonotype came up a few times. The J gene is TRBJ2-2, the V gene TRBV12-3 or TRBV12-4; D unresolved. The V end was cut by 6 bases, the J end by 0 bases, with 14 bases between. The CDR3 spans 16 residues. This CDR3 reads CASSPSPESNTGELFF. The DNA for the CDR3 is TGTGCCAGCAGCCCGAGCCCGGAATCGAACACCGGGGAGCTGTTTTTT.

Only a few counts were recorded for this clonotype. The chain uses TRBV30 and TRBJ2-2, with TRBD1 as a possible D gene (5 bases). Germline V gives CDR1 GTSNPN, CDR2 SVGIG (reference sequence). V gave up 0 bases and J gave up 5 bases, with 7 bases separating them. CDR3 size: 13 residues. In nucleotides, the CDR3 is TGTGCCTGGAGTGTACAGGAAACCGGGGAGCTGTTTTTT. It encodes CAWSVQETGELFF.

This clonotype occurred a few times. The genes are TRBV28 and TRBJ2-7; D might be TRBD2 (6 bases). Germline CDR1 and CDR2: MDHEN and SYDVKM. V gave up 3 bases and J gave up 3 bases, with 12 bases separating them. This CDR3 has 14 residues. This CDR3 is CASSLETGGYEQYF. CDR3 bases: TGTGCCAGCAGTTTGGAAACCGGGGGCTACGAGCAGTACTTC.

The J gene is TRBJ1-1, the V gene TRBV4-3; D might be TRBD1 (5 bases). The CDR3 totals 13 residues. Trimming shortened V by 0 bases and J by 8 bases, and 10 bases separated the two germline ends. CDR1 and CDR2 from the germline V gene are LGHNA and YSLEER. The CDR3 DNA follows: TGCGCCAGCAGCCAAGATCGCAGGGAGGAAGCTTTCTTT. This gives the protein CASSQDRREEAFF.

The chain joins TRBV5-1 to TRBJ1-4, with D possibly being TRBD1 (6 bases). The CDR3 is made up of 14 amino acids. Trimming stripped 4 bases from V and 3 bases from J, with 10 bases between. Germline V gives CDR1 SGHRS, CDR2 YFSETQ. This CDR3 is CASSGGAPNEKLFF. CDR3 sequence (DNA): TGCGCCAGCAGCGGGGGGGCGCCTAATGAAAAACTGTTTTTT.

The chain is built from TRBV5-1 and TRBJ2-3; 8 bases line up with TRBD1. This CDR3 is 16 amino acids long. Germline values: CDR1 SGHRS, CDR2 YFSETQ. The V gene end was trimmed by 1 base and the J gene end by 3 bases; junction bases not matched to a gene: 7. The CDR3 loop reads CASSLSGTGSTDTQYF. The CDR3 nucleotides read TGCGCCAGCAGCTTGTCTGGGACAGGATCAACAGATACGCAGTATTTT.